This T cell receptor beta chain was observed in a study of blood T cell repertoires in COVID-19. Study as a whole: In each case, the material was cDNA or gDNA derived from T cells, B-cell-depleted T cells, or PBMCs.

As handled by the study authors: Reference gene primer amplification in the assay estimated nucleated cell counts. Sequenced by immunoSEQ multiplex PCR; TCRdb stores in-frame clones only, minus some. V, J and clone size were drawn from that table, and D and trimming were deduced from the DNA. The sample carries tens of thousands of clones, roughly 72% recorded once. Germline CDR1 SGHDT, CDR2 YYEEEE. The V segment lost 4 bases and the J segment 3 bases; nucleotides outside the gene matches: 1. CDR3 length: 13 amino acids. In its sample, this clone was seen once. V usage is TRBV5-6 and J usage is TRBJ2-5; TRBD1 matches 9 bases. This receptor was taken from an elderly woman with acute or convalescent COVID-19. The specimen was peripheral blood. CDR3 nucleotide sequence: TGTGCCAGCAGCCGGGACAGGGAAGAGACCCAGTACTTC. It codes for CASSRDREETQYF.